This T cell receptor beta chain came from a study of shared clonotypes between healthy human individuals (dated by TCRdb to 2020 to 2021). In the study overall: A couple of women and a few men aged 18 to 49 years were included in the cohort. To estimate repertoire size and how much clonotype sharing occurs between individuals, the study deeply sequenced the blood TCR repertoires of roughly 5 healthy adults. Leukapheresis yielded between about 0.85 and 10 billion PBMCs per donor. For each donor, CD4 naive and CD4 memory were each run on three plates, CD8 naive on two plates, and CD8 memory on one plate. To increase sequencing depth and limit assay-specific biases, TCR repertoire library preparation and sequencing were carried out by different laboratories using diverse techniques. Paper-wide results and their limitations: Even with the large sequencing depth, rarefaction of the sorted-subset datasets indicated that sequencing was incomplete. The genetic and exposure-history diversity represented was limited by the small number of donors. Sampling was restricted to blood, and TCR repertoires in tissue are likely to differ from TCR repertoires in blood. About 4.5% of naive CD4, roughly 3.6% of naive CD8, approximately 2% of memory CD4, and around 0.4% of memory CD8 clonotypes were shared across a few donors. Higher generation probabilities were observed for clonotypes shared by all four sorted-subset donors than for non-shared clonotypes. Naive subsets generally had larger estimated clonotype richness than memory subsets did. Pairwise subsampling led to the expectation that sequencing depth would affect the degree of clonotype sharing among donors.

Remarks on this clone: The antigen it recognizes is unknown. Base qualities are not recorded, but no much larger clone differs from it by a single base.

For the CD8 naive samples, CD45RO-negative cells were positively selected for CCR7, yielding a CD45RA+CCR7+ population from which TemRA cells were excluded. The donors were healthy, HIV-negative adults who had no recently reported acute infections or vaccinations. All donors were Caucasian adults living in Nashville, Tennessee, USA. After blood collection by leukapheresis, PBMCs were isolated using Ficoll-Histopaque density gradient centrifugation and then cryopreserved in the vapor phase of liquid nitrogen. Analytical flow cytometry was used to check the purity and quantity of every magnetically sorted T cell population. Each sorted fraction had its genomic DNA isolated and then quantified by UV absorbance on a Nanodrop 2000c. TCR CDR3 regions were amplified from genomic DNA by multiplex PCR using the deep immunoSEQ assay. Extracted genomic DNA from each cell subset was distributed evenly across all wells of several immunoSEQ 96-well plates, and each plate was treated as a replicate. For sorted subsets, around 200 ng genomic DNA, equal to about 30,000 T cell genomes, was loaded into each replicate PCR. The purified libraries were quantified using a Qubit 3.0 fluorometer, sized with a Bioanalyzer 2100, and then quantified again using the KAPA Library Quantification kit. Each immunoSEQ 96-well plate was sequenced on its own single-read 150-cycle Illumina NextSeq 550 flow cell. As for how the authors treated the data: Because the immunoSEQ output included only junctional sequences and no quality scores, the filtering could not be the same as the filtering used for full-length reads. To assign V/J genes and CDR3, sequences were annotated using PyIR, a Python wrapper for IgBLAST v1.9, with IMGT germline references. Reads were removed for weak V/J assignments (E-value above 1e-6), missing CDR3, stop codons, out-of-frame junctions, or ambiguous translated residues. V3J clonotypes were defined as sequences sharing an identical inferred V gene, J gene, and CDR3 amino acid sequence. The percentage overlap between two repertoires was calculated by dividing the number of shared unique clonotypes by the size of the smaller repertoire. RTK rarefaction, the Chao1 estimator, and Recon v2.1 estimates of unobserved clonotypes were used to assess repertoire richness. For all TCRbeta clonotypes obtained by the gDNA method from four donors, generation probabilities were computed with OLGA. The source is immuneACCESS, and TCRdb retained only in-frame sequences with V and J called. Part of the clones is not carried over; for the studies checked, unresolved V genes explain less than half of this, and the remainder is unexplained. V and J calls and clone size are copied from that table; D and trimming were computed from the DNA. In this sample the table shows 1.5 million to 2.5 million clones, less than 95% of which occur a single time. The top ten hold approximately 1.2% of the sample.

CDR1 is given as SGHRS and CDR2 as YFSETQ, both from the germline V gene. V ends up 4 bases short and J 2 bases short, with an unmatched junction base count of 4. The CDR3 holds 15 amino acids from the cysteine to the phenylalanine. The kept DNA is CDR3 alone, 45 bases in frame from the first base. The V and J segments used are TRBV5-1 and TRBJ2-1, with 9 central nucleotides matching TRBD2. Sequencing used naive CD8+ T cells sorted from blood. Read against the paper, the sample's cell subset or site label means: CD45RA+CCR7+. The receptor was isolated from a man younger than 35 in good health. The DNA is TGCGCCAGCAGCGTCGGACTAGCGCCCTACAATGAGCAGTTCTTC. Its translation reads: CASSVGLAPYNEQFF.